This T cell receptor beta chain was sequenced for a study of OX40 agonist ivuxolimab in advanced cancers. Study-level points and caveats: On average, CD8+ T cells had more expanded clones than CD4+. At 0.1 to 3.0 mg/kg and by week 6, clonal expansion occurred in CD4+ and CD8+ blood T cells.

The V gene's germline CDR1 is GTSNPN and CDR2 SVGIG (reference sequence). The V end lost 0 bases, the J end lost 8 bases, and 7 bases lay between the germline ends. This CDR3 comprises 12 residues. The repertoire was sequenced with immunoSEQ multiplex PCR; TCRdb's copy has only in-frame clones and lacks some. The sample records 55,000 to 80,000 clones, around 80% being singletons. Regarding this clone: The antigen remains unidentified.

The chain couples TRBV30 to TRBJ2-2; D is perhaps TRBD1 (6 bases). The starting material was CD4+ or CD8+ T cells sorted from blood, obtained in a trial of the OX40 agonist ivuxolimab. This TCR came from an adult with an advanced solid tumor such as melanoma, head and neck, liver or kidney cancer. The CDR3 DNA sequence: TGTGCCTGGAGTGTAGGACAGGGGGAGCTGTTTTTT. It encodes CAWSVGQGELFF.